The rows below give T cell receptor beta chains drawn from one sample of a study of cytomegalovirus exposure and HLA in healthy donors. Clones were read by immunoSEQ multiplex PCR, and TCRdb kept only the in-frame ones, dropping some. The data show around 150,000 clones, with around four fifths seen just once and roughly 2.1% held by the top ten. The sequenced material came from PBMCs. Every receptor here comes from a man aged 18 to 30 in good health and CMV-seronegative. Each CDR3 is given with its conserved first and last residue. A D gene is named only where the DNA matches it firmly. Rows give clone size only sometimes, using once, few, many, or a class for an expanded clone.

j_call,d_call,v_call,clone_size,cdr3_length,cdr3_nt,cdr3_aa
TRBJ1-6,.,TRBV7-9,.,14,TGTGCCAGCAGCCGCGGCCCCAGGGGTTCACCCCTCCACTTT,CASSRGPRGSPLHF
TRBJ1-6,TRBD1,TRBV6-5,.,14,TGTGCCAGCAGTGAAGGAACAGGGGGATCACCCCTCCACTTT,CASSEGTGGSPLHF
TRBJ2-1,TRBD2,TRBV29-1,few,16,TGCAGCGTCCGGACTAGCGGGAGTTCAGTGTACAATGAGCAGTTCTTC,CSVRTSGSSVYNEQFF
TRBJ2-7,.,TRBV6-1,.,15,TGTGCCAGCCCGGGACCCTACGGGGGTTCCTACGAGCAGTACTTC,CASPGPYGGSYEQYF
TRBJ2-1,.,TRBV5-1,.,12,TGCGCCAGCAGCCTTAGCTTTCAGGAGCAGTTCTTC,CASSLSFQEQFF
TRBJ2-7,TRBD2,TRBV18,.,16,TGTGCCAGCTCACCACCGGGACTAGCGGGAGGTGACGAGCAGTACTTC,CASSPPGLAGGDEQYF
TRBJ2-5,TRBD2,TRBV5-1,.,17,TGCGCCAGCAGCCTAATGGCGCTAGCGGGAGTCGGAGAGACCCAGTACTTC,CASSLMALAGVGETQYF
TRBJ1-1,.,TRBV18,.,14,TGTGCCAGCTCCGGGAGGGGTGGTAACACTGAAGCTTTCTTT,CASSGRGGNTEAFF
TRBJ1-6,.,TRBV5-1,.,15,TGCGCCAGCAGCTTGGCAGGGCAGAAGAATTCACCCCTCCACTTT,CASSLAGQKNSPLHF
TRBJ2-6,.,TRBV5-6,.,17,TGTGCCAGCAGCTTGGTCAGGGGCAAATCGGGGGCCAACGTCCTGACTTTC,CASSLVRGKSGANVLTF
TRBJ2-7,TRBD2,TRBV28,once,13,TGTGCCACCAAACTAGCGGGGACCTACGAGCAGTACTTC,CATKLAGTYEQYF
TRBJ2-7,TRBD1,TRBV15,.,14,TGTGCCACCAGCAGGGGACAGGAGTCCTACGAGCAGTACTTC,CATSRGQESYEQYF
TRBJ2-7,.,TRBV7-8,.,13,TGTGCCAGCAGCACGGACACTTCCTACGAGCAGTACTTC,CASSTDTSYEQYF
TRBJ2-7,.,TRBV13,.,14,TGTGCCAGCAGCGGAGGACAGACCAACTACGAGCAGTACTTC,CASSGGQTNYEQYF